This T cell receptor (beta chain) comes out of a study of HIV-infected children after antiretroviral therapy interruption. About the research overall: Children had CD4+ above 500, viral load below 50 copies/ml, either treatment arm. In continuous treatment, analyzed samples were from weeks 0, 48 and 150.

Noted treatment: PENTA 11 planned treatment interruption arm or continuous ART arm. The CDR3 contains 16 residues. The V gene lost 6 bases and the J gene lost 5 bases, with 19 bases spanning the gap. Germline values: CDR1 SGHTA, CDR2 FQGTGA. The TCR library was built from RNA with a 3' RACE protocol and unique molecular identifiers. TCRdb analysed the 3' RACE reads with MiXCR anew, one entry per CDR3 protein. The sample lists approximately 96,000 distinct CDR3 sequences, approximately 6.9% occurring once. At least ten counts were recorded for this clonotype. The gene calls are TRBV7-3 and TRBJ2-2, with a possible D match to TRBD2 (5 bases). The sequenced sample was CD45RA+ CD4+ T cells from PBMCs, pooled from several time points, obtained from a donor given antiretroviral therapy, either interrupted or continuous. The subset here: naive CD4+ CD45RA+ CD45RO- T cells. The receptor was derived from a pool of human donors with HIV. The DNA for the CDR3 is TGTGCCAGCAGGATAAACGGAGGTTCGCGGACCGGGGAGCTGTTTTTT. Amino acids: CASRINGGSRTGELFF.